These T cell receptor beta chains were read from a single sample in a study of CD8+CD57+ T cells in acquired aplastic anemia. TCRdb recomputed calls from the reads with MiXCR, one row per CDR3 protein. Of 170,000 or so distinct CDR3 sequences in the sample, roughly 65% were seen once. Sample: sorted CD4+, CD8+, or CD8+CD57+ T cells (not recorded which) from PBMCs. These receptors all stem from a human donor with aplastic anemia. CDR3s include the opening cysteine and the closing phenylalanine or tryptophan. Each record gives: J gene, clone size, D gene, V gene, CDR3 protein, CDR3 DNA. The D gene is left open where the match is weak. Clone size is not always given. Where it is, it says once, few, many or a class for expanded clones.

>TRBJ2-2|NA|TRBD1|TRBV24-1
CATSTAGGSGKYTGELFF
TGTGCCACCAGTACGGCAGGGGGTTCGGGAAAATACACCGGGGAGCTGTTTTTT
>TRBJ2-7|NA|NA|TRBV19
CASRAGEDYEQYF
TGTGCCAGTAGGGCAGGGGAGGACTACGAGCAGTACTTC
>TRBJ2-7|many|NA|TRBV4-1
CASSQESTYRYEQYF
TGCGCCAGCAGCCAAGAATCCACTTACCGCTACGAGCAGTACTTC
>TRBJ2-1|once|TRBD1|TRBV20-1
CSARDRQGSYNEQFF
TGCAGTGCTAGAGATAGACAGGGCTCCTACAATGAGCAGTTCTTC
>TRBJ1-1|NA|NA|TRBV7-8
CASSSDGENTEAFF
TGTGCCAGCAGCTCGGACGGTGAGAACACTGAAGCTTTCTTT
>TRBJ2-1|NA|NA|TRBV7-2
CASSLAQRGYNEQFF
TGTGCCAGCAGCTTAGCGCAGAGGGGATACAATGAGCAGTTCTTC
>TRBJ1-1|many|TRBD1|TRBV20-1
CSARGDREIPEAFF
TGCAGTGCTAGGGGGGACAGGGAGATCCCTGAAGCTTTCTTT
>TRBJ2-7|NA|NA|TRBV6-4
CASSLSPKYEQYF
TGTGCCAGCAGTTTATCTCCGAAATACGAGCAGTACTTC
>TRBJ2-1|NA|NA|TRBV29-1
CSVAGGESYNEQFF
TGCAGCGTCGCTGGGGGAGAATCCTACAATGAGCAGTTCTTC
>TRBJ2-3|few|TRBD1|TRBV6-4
CASGQGVTDTQYF
TGTGCCAGCGGACAGGGGGTCACAGATACGCAGTATTTT
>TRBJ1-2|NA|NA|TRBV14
CASSQRPGVIYGYTF
TGTGCCAGCAGCCAACGCCCGGGAGTGATTTATGGCTACACCTTC
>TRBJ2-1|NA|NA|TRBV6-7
CASSWGGPSYNEQLF
TGTGCCAGCAGCTGGGGGGGCCCATCCTACAATGAGCAGCTCTTC
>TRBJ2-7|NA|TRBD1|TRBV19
CASSHPGQGAYEQYF
TGTGCCAGTAGTCATCCGGGACAGGGGGCGTACGAGCAGTACTTC
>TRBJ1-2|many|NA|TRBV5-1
CASSKQQDYGYTF
TGCGCCAGCAGCAAACAACAGGACTATGGCTACACCTTC
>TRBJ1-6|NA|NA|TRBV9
CASSHGNLNSPLHF
TGTGCCAGCAGCCACGGGAATCTAAATTCACCCCTCCACTTT
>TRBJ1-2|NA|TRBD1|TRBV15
CATSRDWTGDYGYTF
TGTGCCACCAGCAGAGACTGGACAGGGGACTATGGCTACACCTTC
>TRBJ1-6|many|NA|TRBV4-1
CASSSTRIDSPLHF
TGCGCCAGCAGCTCGACCCGGATTGATTCACCCCTCCACTTT
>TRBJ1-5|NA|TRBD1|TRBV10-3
CAISGTGGKSNQPQHF
TGTGCCATCAGTGGGACAGGGGGCAAAAGCAATCAGCCCCAGCATTTT
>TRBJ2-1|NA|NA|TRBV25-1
CASSTALGQRNEQFF
TGTGCCAGCAGTACCGCTCTCGGACAGAGGAATGAGCAGTTCTTC
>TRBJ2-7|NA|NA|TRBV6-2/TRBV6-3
CASSYGESYEQYF
TGTGCCAGCAGTTACGGGGAGTCCTACGAGCAGTACTTC
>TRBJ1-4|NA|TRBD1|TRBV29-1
CSVGGQEKLFF
TGCAGCGTTGGGGGACAGGAAAAACTGTTTTTT
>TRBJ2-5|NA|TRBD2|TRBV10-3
CATWGGDQETQYF
TGTGCCACCTGGGGGGGTGACCAAGAGACCCAGTACTTC
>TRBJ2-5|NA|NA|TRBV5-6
CASSFVTEETQYF
TGTGCCAGCAGCTTTGTCACGGAAGAGACCCAGTACTTC
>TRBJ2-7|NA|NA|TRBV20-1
CGARDKGVREQYF
TGCGGTGCTAGAGATAAGGGGGTGAGAGAGCAGTACTTC
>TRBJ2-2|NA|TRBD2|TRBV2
CASSERVSGGHHTGELFF
TGTGCCAGCAGTGAACGTGTCAGCGGGGGGCACCACACCGGGGAGCTGTTTTTT
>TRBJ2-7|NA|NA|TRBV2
CASSYSTALGEQYF
TGTGCCAGCAGTTACTCGACGGCCCTCGGGGAGCAGTACTTC
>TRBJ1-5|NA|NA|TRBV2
CASSFRTDLDYSNQPQHF
TGTGCCAGCAGTTTCCGTACAGACCTAGACTATAGCAATCAGCCCCAGCATTTT
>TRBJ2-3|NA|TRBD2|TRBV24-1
CATSDPIAGGLGDTQYF
TGTGCCACCAGTGATCCTATAGCGGGAGGATTAGGAGATACGCAGTATTTT
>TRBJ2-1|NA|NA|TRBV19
CASSDRAGEQFF
TGTGCCAGTAGTGATAGGGCGGGTGAGCAGTTCTTC
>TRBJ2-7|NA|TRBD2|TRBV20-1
CSASQRGTSYEQYF
TGCAGTGCCAGTCAGCGGGGGACCTCCTACGAGCAGTACTTC
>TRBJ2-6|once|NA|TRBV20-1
CSATPWSGDNVLTF
TGCAGTGCTACTCCGTGGTCAGGGGACAACGTCCTGACTTTC
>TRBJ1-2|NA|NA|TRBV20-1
CSAKGDSGQHYGYTF
TGCAGTGCAAAGGGAGACAGCGGGCAACACTATGGCTACACCTTC
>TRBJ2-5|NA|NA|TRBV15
CATSRVRNQETQYF
TGTGCCACCAGCAGAGTCAGAAACCAAGAGACCCAGTACTTC
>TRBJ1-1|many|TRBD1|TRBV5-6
CASRWGQGANTEAFF
TGTGCCAGCAGATGGGGACAGGGGGCGAACACTGAAGCTTTCTTT
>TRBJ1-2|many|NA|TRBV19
CASRVKEVEGYTF
TGTGCCAGTAGGGTAAAGGAGGTAGAAGGCTACACCTTC
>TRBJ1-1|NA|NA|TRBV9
CASSPRQNTEAFF
TGTGCCAGCAGCCCCCGACAGAACACTGAAGCTTTCTTT
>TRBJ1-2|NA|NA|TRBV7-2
CASSLEVGMYGYTF
TGTGCCAGCAGCTTAGAAGTGGGGATGTACGGCTACACCTTC
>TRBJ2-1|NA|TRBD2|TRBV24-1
CATSDLQVGGLAGKQFF
TGTGCCACCAGTGATTTGCAAGTCGGGGGACTAGCCGGCAAGCAGTTCTTC
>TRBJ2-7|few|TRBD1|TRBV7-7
CASSFRQGQGYEQYF
TGTGCCAGCAGCTTTCGGCAGGGACAGGGCTACGAGCAGTACTTC
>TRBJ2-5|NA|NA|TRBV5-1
CASSDGVQETQYF
TGCGCCAGCAGCGACGGGGTACAAGAGACCCAGTACTTC
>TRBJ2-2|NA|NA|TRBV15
CATSRDRSQKANTGELFF
TGTGCCACCAGCAGAGATAGGTCTCAGAAAGCGAACACCGGGGAGCTGTTTTTT
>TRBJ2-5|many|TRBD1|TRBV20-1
CSARDLQDRGVETQYF
TGCAGTGCTAGAGATCTACAGGACAGGGGGGTGGAGACCCAGTACTTC
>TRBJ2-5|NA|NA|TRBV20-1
CSAYRVGRETQYF
TGCAGTGCCTACAGGGTAGGTCGAGAGACCCAGTACTTC
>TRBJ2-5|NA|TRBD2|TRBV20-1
CSARSGGRAETQYF
TGCAGTGCTAGGAGCGGGGGGAGGGCGGAGACCCAGTACTTC
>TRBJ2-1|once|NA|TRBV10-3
CAISEPDDGEQFF
TGTGCCATCAGTGAGCCCGATGACGGTGAGCAGTTCTTC
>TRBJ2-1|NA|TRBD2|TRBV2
CASSLEGLVFRF
TGTGCCAGCAGTCTAGAGGGACTAGTTTTTAGATTC
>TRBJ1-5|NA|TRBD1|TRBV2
CASSGTGERQPQHF
TGTGCCAGCAGTGGAACAGGGGAGCGGCAGCCCCAGCATTTT
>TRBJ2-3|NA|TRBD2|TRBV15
CATSSPPGGLNTQYF
TGTGCCACCAGCAGCCCGCCGGGGGGACTGAATACGCAGTATTTT
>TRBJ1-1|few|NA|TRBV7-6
CASSLGGITEAFF
TGTGCCAGCAGCTTGGGGGGGATTACTGAAGCTTTCTTT
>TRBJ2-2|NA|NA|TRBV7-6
CASSRVGTGELFF
TGTGCCAGCAGCCGCGTGGGGACCGGGGAGCTGTTTTTT
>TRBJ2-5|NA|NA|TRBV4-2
CASSHVGQETQYF
TGTGCCAGCAGCCACGTAGGACAAGAGACCCAGTACTTC
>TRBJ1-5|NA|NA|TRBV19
CASNERGQPQHF
TGTGCCAGCAATGAGAGGGGCCAGCCCCAGCATTTT
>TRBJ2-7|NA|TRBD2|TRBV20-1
CSARESGASSYEQYF
TGCAGTGCTAGAGAGAGCGGGGCGAGCTCCTACGAGCAGTACTTT